The 2 T cell receptor beta chains presented below share a single source sample, sequenced in a study of T cell responses to AZD1222 COVID-19 vaccine. Sequencing used immunoSEQ multiplex PCR; TCRdb keeps in-frame clones, though not all of them. The table records just over 150,000 clones, more than 90% of them present only once. Sequencing used peripheral blood, obtained 28 days after the second AZD1222 dose. The receptor source for this set is an adult who received the AZD1222 COVID-19 vaccine.

The chain is built from TRBV6-6 and TRBJ2-5, with TRBD1 matching 8 bases. The germline gives CDR1 MNHNY, CDR2 SVGAGI (reference sequence). V shed 5 bases and J 5 bases; nucleotides not matched to a gene: 13. The CDR3 totals 16 residues. The CDR3, as DNA: TGTGCCAGCAGTCGACTCGGACAGGGCTTCGGGGAGACCCAGTACTTC. This encodes CASSRLGQGFGETQYF.

The table lists this clone with a count of one. The chain joins TRBV28 to TRBJ2-4, with 8 bases lining up with TRBD2. This CDR3 is 14 amino acids long. CDR1 and CDR2 from the germline V gene are MDHEN and SYDVKM. The J segment lost 6 bases and the V segment lost 2 bases, leaving 3 bases of the junction unmatched. For the CDR3, the DNA is TGTGCCAGCAGTTTACCGGGAGGGGCAAACATTCAGTACTTC. Protein product: CASSLPGGANIQYF.